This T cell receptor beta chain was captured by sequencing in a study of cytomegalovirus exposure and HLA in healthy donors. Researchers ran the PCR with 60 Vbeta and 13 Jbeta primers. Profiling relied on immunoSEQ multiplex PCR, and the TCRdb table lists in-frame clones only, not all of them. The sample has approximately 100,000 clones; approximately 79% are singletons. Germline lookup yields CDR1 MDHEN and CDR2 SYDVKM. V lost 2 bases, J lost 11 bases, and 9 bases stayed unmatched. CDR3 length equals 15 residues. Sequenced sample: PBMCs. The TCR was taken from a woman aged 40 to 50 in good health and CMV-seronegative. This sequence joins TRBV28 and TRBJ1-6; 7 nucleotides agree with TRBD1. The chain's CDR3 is CASSLPSGQLTPLHF. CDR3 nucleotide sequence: TGTGCCAGCAGTTTACCCTCGGGACAGTTAACACCCCTCCACTTT.